These T cell receptor beta chains were read from a single sample in a study of control samples from healthy donors and cancer patients. Clones were read by immunoSEQ multiplex PCR, and TCRdb kept only the in-frame ones, dropping some. The table records about 79,000 clones, approximately 93% of them present only once. The sequencing sample was made of PBMCs. The receptors come from a woman between 35 and 50 years old with lung cancer. The CDR3 runs from the conserved cysteine through the conserved F or W. The D gene is left open where the match is weak. Clone size is shown for a subset of rows, as once, few, many or a class of expanded clone.

d_call | j_call | clone_size | v_call | cdr3_aa | cdr3_nt
NA | TRBJ1-4 | NA | TRBV19 | CASSWGTTNEKLFF | TGTGCCAGTAGTTGGGGCACAACTAATGAAAAACTGTTTTTT
NA | TRBJ1-1 | few | TRBV5-4 | CASSLLGGGPAEAFF | TGTGCCAGCAGTCTCTTAGGGGGGGGACCCGCTGAAGCTTTCTTT
TRBD1 | TRBJ1-6 | few | TRBV7-9 | CASSLTQGNSPLHF | TGTGCCAGCAGCTTAACACAGGGGAATTCACCCCTCCACTTT
NA | TRBJ1-5 | NA | TRBV6-6 | CASHGFVNQPQHF | TGTGCCAGCCACGGGTTTGTGAATCAGCCCCAGCATTTT
NA | TRBJ2-1 | NA | TRBV2 | CASSGPGPYNEQFF | TGTGCCAGCAGTGGACCCGGCCCCTACAATGAGCAGTTCTTC
NA | TRBJ2-3 | NA | TRBV29-1 | CSVEGWRTDTQYF | TGCAGCGTTGAAGGTTGGAGAACAGATACGCAGTATTTT
NA | TRBJ1-2 | NA | TRBV5-1 | CASSWGAGQGYTF | TGCGCCAGCAGCTGGGGAGCAGGGCAAGGCTACACCTTC
NA | TRBJ1-2 | once | TRBV7-2 | CASSLAPGDGYTF | TGTGCCAGCAGCTTAGCGCCGGGGGACGGCTACACCTTC
NA | TRBJ1-2 | NA | TRBV24-1 | CATSDPGQKYGYTF | TGTGCCACCAGTGACCCGGGGCAAAAATATGGCTACACCTTC
NA | TRBJ2-5 | NA | TRBV6-2/TRBV6-3 | CASSYQYQETQYF | TGTGCCAGCAGTTATCAGTACCAAGAGACCCAGTACTTC
NA | TRBJ1-2 | NA | TRBV10-3 | CAISISGTRRSQANYGYTF | TGTGCCATCAGTATATCAGGGACACGGCGAAGTCAAGCTAACTATGGCTACACCTTC
TRBD1 | TRBJ2-7 | NA | TRBV5-1 | CASSLGWGQGNYEQYF | TGCGCCAGCAGCTTGGGTTGGGGACAGGGTAACTACGAGCAGTACTTC
TRBD1 | TRBJ2-3 | NA | TRBV3-1/TRBV3-2 | CASSLRDRVTDTQYF | TGTGCCAGCAGCCTCCGGGACAGGGTAACAGATACGCAGTATTTT
NA | TRBJ1-6 | NA | TRBV4-1 | CASSQGGGPGNSPLHF | TGCGCCAGCAGCCAAGGGGGGGGCCCTGGGAATTCACCCCTCCACTTT
NA | TRBJ2-2 | NA | TRBV10-3 | CAISRNGAEAGELFF | TGTGCCATCTCCAGGAATGGGGCGGAAGCCGGGGAGCTGTTTTTT
NA | TRBJ2-1 | NA | TRBV12-1 | CASTFLEGGAGNEQFF | TGTGCCAGCACCTTCCTCGAAGGGGGGGCAGGTAATGAGCAGTTCTTC
TRBD1 | TRBJ2-2 | NA | TRBV14 | CASSQDRTRDRGTGELFF | TGTGCCAGCAGCCAAGATCGGACGAGGGACAGGGGGACCGGGGAGCTGTTTTTT
NA | TRBJ2-7 | NA | TRBV30 | CAWGPGNSYEQYF | TGTGCCTGGGGACCGGGGAACTCCTACGAGCAGTACTTC
NA | TRBJ2-7 | NA | TRBV10-2 | CASSEDLTRGIYEQYF | TGCGCCAGCAGTGAGGACCTAACCAGGGGAATCTACGAGCAGTACTTC
NA | TRBJ2-7 | NA | TRBV24-1 | CAASGEGPYEQYF | TGTGCCGCTTCAGGGGAGGGCCCCTACGAGCAGTACTTC
TRBD1 | TRBJ1-2 | NA | TRBV6-6 | CASTPPGQDGGGYTF | TGTGCCAGCACTCCCCCCGGACAGGACGGGGGGGGCTACACCTTC
TRBD2 | TRBJ2-7 | NA | TRBV29-1 | CSVILASDSYEQYF | TGCAGCGTCATACTAGCGTCGGACTCCTACGAGCAGTACTTC
NA | TRBJ2-7 | NA | TRBV28 | CASSLASQVHEQYF | TGTGCCAGCAGTTTAGCGAGTCAGGTCCACGAGCAGTACTTC
NA | TRBJ2-7 | few | TRBV27 | CASSLGLLYEQYF | TGTGCCAGCAGTTTAGGACTCCTCTACGAGCAGTACTTC
NA | TRBJ1-3 | NA | TRBV20-1 | CSVRSGNTIYF | TGCAGTGTAAGAAGTGGAAACACCATATATTTT
NA | TRBJ1-6 | NA | TRBV7-6 | CASSLAPGWNNSPLHF | TGTGCCAGCAGCTTAGCTCCGGGTTGGAATAATTCACCCCTCCACTTT
NA | TRBJ1-1 | NA | TRBV4-1 | CASSRTLGGNPEAFF | TGCGCCAGCAGCCGTACGCTCGGGGGGAACCCTGAAGCTTTCTTT
TRBD1 | TRBJ1-3 | NA | TRBV2 | CASSEHGQGENTIYF | TGTGCCAGCAGTGAACACGGACAGGGCGAGAACACCATATATTTT
NA | TRBJ2-3 | NA | TRBV18 | CASSLQATTDTQYF | TGTGCCAGCTCATTACAGGCTACCACAGATACGCAGTATTTT
NA | TRBJ1-4 | once | TRBV18 | CASSSEGATNEKLFF | TGTGCCAGCTCTTCGGAGGGCGCAACTAATGAAAAACTGTTTTTT
NA | TRBJ2-1 | few | TRBV19 | CASTLRGSKRNEQFF | TGTGCCAGTACCCTCCGCGGGTCGAAGAGGAATGAGCAGTTCTTC
NA | TRBJ2-3 | NA | TRBV11-3 | CASSFDREADTQYF | TGTGCCAGCAGCTTCGACAGGGAGGCAGATACGCAGTATTTT
NA | TRBJ1-5 | few | TRBV6-4 | CASSAEPGNQPQHF | TGTGCCAGCAGTGCGGAACCCGGGAATCAGCCCCAGCATTTT
NA | TRBJ1-1 | NA | TRBV5-1 | CASSLVMNTEAFF | TGCGCCAGCAGCTTGGTGATGAACACTGAAGCTTTCTTT
NA | TRBJ2-1 | NA | TRBV5-1 | CASSLDGRKSSYNEQFF | TGCGCCAGCAGCTTGGACGGGCGAAAGAGCTCCTACAATGAGCAGTTCTTC
TRBD2 | TRBJ2-3 | NA | TRBV10-2 | CASSEGRTSGADTQYF | TGCGCCAGCAGTGAGGGCCGGACTAGCGGGGCCGATACGCAGTATTTT
TRBD1 | TRBJ1-2 | NA | TRBV7-9 | CASSLSLSPQGANYGYTF | TGTGCCAGCAGCTTAAGTCTATCCCCACAGGGGGCGAACTATGGCTACACCTTC
NA | TRBJ2-5 | NA | TRBV15 | CATSRDPVETQYF | TGTGCCACCAGCAGAGATCCGGTGGAGACCCAGTACTTC
NA | TRBJ2-7 | NA | TRBV11-2 | CASSKSYEQYF | TGTGCCAGCAGCAAGTCCTACGAGCAGTACTTC
NA | TRBJ1-6 | NA | TRBV6-5 | CASSWGAVVDSPLHF | TGTGCCAGCAGTTGGGGGGCGGTTGTTGATTCACCCCTCCACTTT
NA | TRBJ2-3 | NA | TRBV11-2 | CASSLDPRHPSTDTQYF | TGTGCCAGCAGCTTAGATCCCCGCCACCCAAGCACAGATACGCAGTATTTT